Shown below are 10 T cell receptor beta chains from a single sample sequenced in a study of CD8+CD57+ T cells in acquired aplastic anemia. Genomic DNA acted as the template from which TCR beta VDJ combination and CDR3 sequence profiling were carried out. TCRdb reprocessed the reads via MiXCR and lists one record per CDR3 protein. The table lists around 150,000 distinct CDR3 sequences, approximately 44% of them singletons, with approximately 1% in the top ten. Sample: sorted CD4+, CD8+, or CD8+CD57+ T cells (not recorded which) from PBMCs. The origin of the receptors is a human donor in good health.

V gene TRBV20-1 combines with J gene TRBJ1-6; 7 nucleotides line up with TRBD1. The germline V gene has CDR1 DFQATT and CDR2 SNEGSKA (reference sequence). The CDR3 spans 14 residues. Unmatched junction bases numbered 8, after V lost 5 bases and J lost 7 bases. CDR3 residues: CSAQKTGTNSPLHF. In DNA, the CDR3 is TGCAGTGCTCAGAAGACAGGGACCAATTCACCCCTCCACTTT.

As concerns this clonotype: One end of the junction varies from germline; a read error may be responsible. The V call is TRBV10-3, the J call TRBJ2-1, with D possibly being TRBD2 (6 bases). This CDR3 comprises 11 residues. Germline V gives CDR1 ENHRY, CDR2 SYGVKD. The CDR3 coding sequence is TGTGCCATCAGTGGCGGGGCCCGGCTAGACTTC. Translation: CAISGGARLDF.

This clonotype was observed at least ten times. The chain links TRBV20-1 to TRBJ2-3; D possibly corresponds to TRBD2 (6 bases). CDR3 length: 17 residues. Germline CDR1 is DFQATT and CDR2 is SNEGSKA (reference sequence). The V gene lost 1 base and the J gene lost 3 bases, with 20 bases spanning the gap. The CDR3: CSARVRAAGRRTDTQYF. The CDR3 nucleotides read TGCAGTGCTAGAGTGAGGGCGGCGGGAAGGCGGACAGATACGCAGTATTTT.

This clonotype was seen many times. The J gene is TRBJ1-2, the V gene TRBV5-4; D may be TRBD1 (6 bases). The CDR3 loop spans 11 amino acids. CDR1 is SGHNT, CDR2 YYREEE, per germline (reference sequence). Trimming shortened V by 7 bases and J by 7 bases, and 11 bases separated the two germline ends. The CDR3 reads CASLQGGGYTF. DNA for the CDR3: TGTGCCAGCCTACAGGGTGGTGGCTACACCTTC.

This chain connects TRBV7-9 to TRBJ2-7; D uncertain. Between the trimmed V and J ends, which lost 2 bases and 4 bases, there was a span of 6 bases. Germline CDR1 is SEHNR and CDR2 is FQNEAQ (reference sequence). The CDR3 extends over 12 amino acids. The CDR3, as DNA: TGTGCCAGCAGCTTAATTGTGTACGAGCAGTACTTC. Translating it yields CASSLIVYEQYF.

About this clonotype: A much larger clone is a single base away; this may be a read error. A read error is likely, as this CDR3 ends without the conserved phenylalanine or tryptophan. The chain links TRBV4-3 to TRBJ1-1, with D hard to call. Germline V gives CDR1 LGHNA, CDR2 YSLEER. The CDR3 extends over 14 amino acids. Trimming pared 3 bases from V and 1 base from J, leaving 9 bases between. This CDR3 reads CASSQEGPNTEAFL. DNA of the CDR3: TGCGCCAGCAGCCAGGAAGGACCGAACACTGAAGCTTTCCTT.

This clonotype was detected a few times. CDR3 amino acids: CAWSRGNYGYTF. CDR3 nucleotides: TGTGCCTGGAGTCGGGGTAACTATGGCTACACCTTC. V is TRBV30 and J is TRBJ1-2; D call uncertain. V was trimmed by 2 bases and J by 1 base, leaving 5 bases between them. This CDR3 spans 12 amino acids. From germline, CDR1 is GTSNPN and CDR2 SVGIG (reference sequence).

In its sample, this clonotype was seen many times. J is TRBJ1-1 and V is TRBV29-1; D is perhaps TRBD1 (6 bases). This CDR3 has 13 residues. V was trimmed by 8 bases and J by 1 base, leaving 14 bases between them. Germline V gives CDR1 SQVTM, CDR2 ANQGSEA. CDR3 sequence reads: CSPYGQPNTEAFF. The CDR3 region has the DNA TGCAGCCCCTACGGACAGCCGAACACTGAAGCTTTCTTT.

This clonotype was found a few times. The chain has TRBV7-2 and TRBJ2-7; no definite D call. The CDR3 contains 12 residues. CDR1 is SGHTA and CDR2 is FQGNSA in the germline V gene. V lost 5 bases and J lost 4, with 9 bases in between. In DNA form, the CDR3 reads TGTGCCAGCAGCCCCCGCCCTTACGAGCAGTACTTC. Amino acids: CASSPRPYEQYF. Supplemented by reference TRBV7-2 and TRBJ2-7, the full variable domain reads GAGVSQSPSNKVTEKGKDVELRCDPISGHTALYWYRQSLGQGLEFLIYFQGNSAPDKSGLPSDRFSAERTGGSVSTLTIQRTQQEDSAVYLCASSPRPYEQYFGPGTRLTVT.

The chain uses TRBV7-8 and TRBJ1-4, with D hard to call. Germline V lookup: CDR1 SGHVS, CDR2 FQNEAQ. The CDR3 has 15 amino acids. The V end lost 1 base, the J end lost 8 bases, and 14 bases lay between the germline ends. The CDR3 region has the DNA TGTGCCAGCAGCTTAGACCCGGGGAACGGGGAAAAACTGTTTTTT. Translation gives CASSLDPGNGEKLFF.